One sample yielded the 31 T cell receptor beta chains listed below, sequenced in a study of blood T cell repertoires in COVID-19. Sequenced by immunoSEQ multiplex PCR; TCRdb stores in-frame clones only, minus some. The data contain about 39,000 clones, 75% to 85% of them seen just once; the ten biggest clones take up 42%. Sequences were obtained from peripheral blood. These receptors were collected from a human donor in a cohort sampled during active or convalescent COVID-19. The donor label of this sample is uncertain.

The genes are TRBV7-6 and TRBJ2-7; TRBD2 matches at 12 bases. The J segment lost 6 bases and the V segment lost 4 bases, leaving 7 bases of the junction unmatched. The germline V gene encodes CDR1 SGHVS and CDR2 FNYEAQ. This CDR3 is 15 amino acids long. The CDR3, as DNA: TGTGCCAGCAGCTCCGCGACTAGCGGGAGACGCGAGCAGTACTTC. The encoded protein is CASSSATSGRREQYF.

CDR3: CASSEPLENEQFF. As DNA, the CDR3 is TGTGCCAGCAGTGAACCCCTAGAGAATGAGCAGTTCTTC. This chain uses TRBV2 with TRBJ2-1; no reliable D call. V shed 2 bases and J shed 7 bases, with 9 bases lying between them. This CDR3 region has 13 residues. Per germline, CDR1 SNHLY and CDR2 FYNNEI.

This clone has more than one count but fewer than ten. The J gene is TRBJ1-5, the V gene TRBV30; 9 bases fit TRBD1. Germline CDR1 is GTSNPN and CDR2 is SVGIG (reference sequence). J lost 4 bases, V lost 5 bases, and 3 bases had no gene match. The CDR3 extends over 13 amino acids. Here the CDR3 DNA reads TGTGCCTGGGGGACAGGGCTTAATCAGCCCCAGCATTTT. Translated, it gives CAWGTGLNQPQHF.

V gene TRBV4-1 combines with J gene TRBJ1-3; TRBD1 might be the D (5 bases). V shed 5 bases and J shed 0 bases, with 14 bases lying between them. CDR1 is MGHRA and CDR2 is YSYEKL in the germline V gene. The CDR3 covers 16 residues. The CDR3 region has the DNA TGCGCCAGCAGCGCCCACGGGGGATCCTCTGGAAACACCATATATTTT. Amino acid sequence: CASSAHGGSSGNTIYF.

This clone was picked up a small number of times. This sequence joins TRBV5-6 and TRBJ1-5; possibly TRBD1 for D (5 bases). The CDR3 is 12 residues long. Germline loops: CDR1 SGHDT, CDR2 YYEEEE. V was pared by 4 bases and J by 6 bases, with 8 bases between. Here the CDR3 DNA reads TGTGCCAGCAGCAGGGGTGTTCAGCCCCAGCATTTT. It codes for CASSRGVQPQHF.

The chain links TRBV6-2 or TRBV6-3 to TRBJ1-2; D gene uncertain. Between the trimmed V and J ends, which lost 4 bases and 5 bases, there was a span of 8 bases. In germline, CDR1 is MNHEY, CDR2 SVGEGT. The CDR3 is 12 residues long. In nucleotides, the CDR3 is TGTGCCAGCAGTTTGACAAGTTATGGCTACACCTTC. Amino acid sequence: CASSLTSYGYTF.

The chain couples TRBV7-2 to TRBJ1-1, with 8 nucleotides matching TRBD1. Germline assignment: CDR1 SGHTA and CDR2 FQGNSA. The CDR3 covers 14 residues. The V gene end was trimmed by 5 bases and the J gene end by 11 bases; junction bases not matched to a gene: 13. The CDR3 sequence: CASSPTAGQVSAFF. Written as DNA, the CDR3 is TGTGCCAGCAGCCCTACGGCGGGACAGGTGAGCGCTTTCTTT.

This clone showed up just a few times. The gene calls are TRBV10-3 and TRBJ1-1; 9 bases match TRBD1. After removal of 6 bases from V and 5 bases from J, the junction contained 4 bases not matched to a gene. CDR1 is ENHRY, CDR2 SYGVKD, per germline. This CDR3 is built from 13 residues. The CDR3 spells CAISRDRDTEAFF. CDR3 nucleotide sequence: TGTGCCATCAGCCGGGACAGGGATACTGAAGCTTTCTTT.

J is TRBJ2-7 and V is TRBV13; possible D gene TRBD1, 6 bases. Germline lookup yields CDR1 PRHDT and CDR2 FYEKMQ (reference sequence). The length of the CDR3 is 14 residues. V dropped 1 base and J dropped 4 bases, with 11 bases sitting between them. The CDR3 protein is CASSLEQGEYEQYF. The CDR3 DNA is TGTGCCAGCAGCTTAGAACAGGGCGAATACGAGCAGTACTTC. Drawing the rest from reference TRBV13 and TRBJ2-7, the complete variable domain is AAGVIQSPRHLIKEKRETATLKCYPIPRHDTVYWYQQGPGQDPQFLISFYEKMQSDKGSIPDRFSAQQFSDYHSELNMSSLELGDSALYFCASSLEQGEYEQYFGPGTRLTVT.

This clone was found once. The genes are TRBV30 and TRBJ2-7; TRBD2 matches 8 bases. CDR1 is GTSNPN, CDR2 SVGIG, per germline (reference sequence). CDR3 size: 13 residues. V shed 4 bases and J 7 bases; nucleotides not matched to a gene: 9. CDR3 sequence (DNA): TGTGCCTGGATGCCAGCGGGAGCTCGGGAGCAGTACTTC. This sequence encodes CAWMPAGAREQYF.

The rearrangement links TRBV29-1 to TRBJ2-3, with TRBD2 as a possible D gene (6 bases). The CDR3 is 15 residues long. The germline gives CDR1 SQVTM, CDR2 ANQGSEA. V shed 3 bases and J shed 5 bases, with 18 bases lying between them. CDR3 nucleotide sequence: TGCAGCGTTGACGGGAGACTCGGGGTGGGAGATACGCAGTATTTT. It yields the protein CSVDGRLGVGDTQYF.

V usage is TRBV19 and J usage is TRBJ2-1; 7 bases line up with TRBD2. This CDR3 contains 14 residues. CDR1 is LNHDA and CDR2 is SQIVND in the germline V gene (reference sequence). The V gene end was trimmed by 4 bases and the J gene end by 8 bases; junction bases not matched to a gene: 8. The CDR3 region is CASSTRTSLDEQFF. CDR3 DNA sequence: TGTGCCAGTAGTACAAGGACTAGTCTCGATGAGCAGTTCTTC.

The genes are TRBV6-5 and TRBJ2-7, with 9 positions matching TRBD1. The CDR3 consists of 15 residues. Germline V gives CDR1 MNHEY, CDR2 SVGAGI. Trimming took 6 bases from V and 1 from J; bases not matched to a gene: 7. This chain's CDR3 is CASSQPGTGSYEQYF. Here the CDR3 DNA reads TGTGCCAGCAGCCAGCCCGGGACAGGGTCCTACGAGCAGTACTTC.

The J gene is TRBJ2-7, the V gene TRBV5-1; 8 nucleotides line up with TRBD2. The germline gives CDR1 SGHRS, CDR2 YFSETQ. This CDR3 region has 15 residues. Losses at the gene ends were 3 bases for V and 4 bases for J; bases not matched to a gene: 9. In DNA form, the CDR3 reads TGCGCCAGCAGCTCTCTTAGCGGGGAGGGTTACGAGCAGTACTTC. This sequence encodes CASSSLSGEGYEQYF.

This rearrangement joins TRBV7-6 to TRBJ2-5, with TRBD1 as a possible D gene (6 bases). V lost 4 bases and J lost 10, with 19 bases in between. Germline CDR1 is SGHVS and CDR2 is FNYEAQ. CDR3 length: 14 residues. Here the CDR3 DNA reads TGTGCCAGCAGCTCAGGCCCCACAGGGAGATACCAGTACTTC. Translation gives CASSSGPTGRYQYF.

The chain has TRBV6-5 and TRBJ2-1, with 10 bases that match TRBD1. V lost 5 bases and J lost 4; bases outside the gene matches: 5. The CDR3 loop spans 15 amino acids. Germline assignment: CDR1 MNHEY and CDR2 SVGAGI. The CDR3 sequence: CASSPDRGLYNEQFF. CDR3 DNA sequence: TGTGCCAGCAGTCCTGACAGGGGGCTGTACAATGAGCAGTTCTTC.

Here the CDR3 reads CASRGGVLTSGANVLTF. CDR3 DNA sequence: TGTGCCAGTAGAGGGGGGGTTCTAACTAGTGGGGCCAACGTCCTGACTTTC. The J gene is TRBJ2-6, the V gene TRBV19; weak D call: TRBD2 (7 bases). V lost 6 bases to trimming and J lost 3 bases, with 18 bases between them. CDR3 size: 17 residues. Germline CDR1 is LNHDA and CDR2 is SQIVND (reference sequence). The whole variable domain, filled in from reference TRBV19 and TRBJ2-6, reads DGGITQSPKYLFRKEGQNVTLSCEQNLNHDAMYWYRQDPGQGLRLIYYSQIVNDFQKGDIAEGYSVSREKKESFPLTVTSAQKNPTAFYLCASRGGVLTSGANVLTFGAGSRLTVL.

CDR3 DNA: TGTGCCAGCTGGACAGGGGGAAATGAGCAGTTCTTC. Translated, it gives CASWTGGNEQFF. The rearrangement uses TRBV6-5 and TRBJ2-1; 10 bases are a match to TRBD1. This CDR3 region has 12 residues. Germline V gene data show CDR1 as MNHEY and CDR2 as SVGAGI. V lost 8 bases to trimming and J lost 7 bases; unmatched junction nucleotides: 2.

The chain joins TRBV7-9 to TRBJ2-3, with 7 bases matching TRBD2. The CDR3 is made up of 15 amino acids. V lost 11 bases and J lost 5; bases outside the gene matches: 16. Germline lookup yields CDR1 SEHNR and CDR2 FQNEAQ (reference sequence). This CDR3 reads CAGAWSGGREDTQYF. CDR3 in DNA: TGTGCCGGTGCGTGGAGTGGCGGGAGAGAAGATACGCAGTATTTT.

The rearrangement uses TRBV30 and TRBJ1-3; tentative D call: TRBD1 (6 bases). Trimming removed 3 bases at V and 3 bases at J, with 6 bases between. The CDR3 extends over 12 amino acids. Germline-derived CDR1 and CDR2 are GTSNPN and SVGIG (reference sequence). The CDR3 loop is CAWSRGGNTIYF. The CDR3 nucleotides read TGTGCCTGGAGCAGGGGTGGAAACACCATATATTTT.

This chain connects TRBV6-5 to TRBJ2-5; a possible D gene is TRBD1 (6 bases). CDR1 is MNHEY, CDR2 SVGAGI, per germline. Trimming took 4 bases from V and 2 from J, leaving 11 bases between them. There are 14 residues in the CDR3. DNA of the CDR3: TGTGCCAGCAGTTCTTCCACAGGGCAAGAGACCCAGTACTTC. It is translated as CASSSSTGQETQYF.

The CDR3 DNA is TGTGCCAGCAGCGGCCACGGGGGGCGCACTGAAGCTTTCTTT. Encoded protein: CASSGHGGRTEAFF. The rearrangement uses TRBV5-5 and TRBJ1-1, with D tentatively TRBD1 (6 bases). The ends were cut back, 4 bases at V and 4 bases at J, with 14 bases in the middle. The CDR3 has 14 residues. Germline V lookup: CDR1 SGHKS, CDR2 YYEKEE (reference sequence).

The chain uses TRBV11-3 and TRBJ2-1; TRBD2 is a possible D gene (6 bases). Trimming took off 6 bases at V and 3 bases at J, with 12 bases between the two ends. Germline CDR1 is SGHNT and CDR2 is YENEEA. The CDR3 has 14 residues. CDR3 residues: CASREDSGYNEQFF. DNA of the CDR3: TGTGCCAGCAGGGAGGATAGCGGCTACAATGAGCAGTTCTTC.

The genes are TRBV19 and TRBJ1-1, with no clear D. Trimming shortened V by 6 bases and J by 3 bases, and 11 bases separated the two germline ends. Germline V gene data show CDR1 as LNHDA and CDR2 as SQIVND (reference sequence). The CDR3 spans 13 residues. This chain's CDR3 is CASRRTDYTEAFF. In nucleotides, the CDR3 is TGTGCCAGTAGGCGAACAGATTACACTGAAGCTTTCTTT.

This rearrangement joins TRBV5-6 to TRBJ2-7; 7 bases fit TRBD1. The V and J ends lost 0 bases and 4 bases, in that order; junction bases with no gene match: 7. This CDR3 comprises 15 residues. Germline lookup yields CDR1 SGHDT and CDR2 YYEEEE. The CDR3 nucleotides are TGTGCCAGCAGCTTGGTCGACAGGGTAAGGTACGAGCAGTACTTC. Amino acids: CASSLVDRVRYEQYF.

This chain uses TRBV5-4 with TRBJ2-3; 11 nucleotides align to TRBD2. The junction had 3 bases not matched to a gene; V was cut back by 4 bases and J by 2 bases. The CDR3 runs to 15 residues. The germline CDR1 and CDR2 sequences are SGHNT and YYREEE (reference sequence). CDR3 in DNA: TGTGCCAGCAGCAGACTAGCGGGGTTCACAGATACGCAGTATTTT. Translating it yields CASSRLAGFTDTQYF.

The rearrangement uses TRBV2 and TRBJ1-5; the match to TRBD1 covers 8 bases. The germline V gene has CDR1 SNHLY and CDR2 FYNNEI. Trimming at V came to 7 bases and at J to 1 base, leaving 6 bases not matched to a gene. The CDR3 sequence is 15 residues long. The CDR3 nucleotides read TGTGCCAGCAAGGACAGGGCCTACAGCAATCAGCCCCAGCATTTT. Translating gives CASKDRAYSNQPQHF.

The genes are TRBV20-1 and TRBJ1-2, with 7 bases that match TRBD1. The J segment lost 8 bases and the V segment lost 8 bases, leaving 2 bases of the junction unmatched. The CDR3 length is 9 residues. The germline CDR1 and CDR2 sequences are DFQATT and SNEGSKA (reference sequence). The CDR3 DNA reads TGCAGTCCGACAGGGGGCTACACCTTC. This codes for CSPTGGYTF.

This rearrangement joins TRBV4-2 to TRBJ1-2; D may be TRBD1 (5 bases). The CDR3 has 14 residues. The germline CDR1 and CDR2 sequences are LGHNA and YNFKEQ. V lost 4 bases and J lost 8, with 17 bases in between. The CDR3, as DNA: TGTGCCAGCAGCCCCCTCTTGGGGGGGGGAGGCTACACCTTC. Its protein is CASSPLLGGGGYTF.

This chain joins TRBV7-2 and TRBJ1-3; D gene ambiguous. The CDR3 loop spans 18 amino acids. Trimming took 1 base from V and 0 from J, leaving 16 bases between them. The V gene's germline CDR1 is SGHTA and CDR2 FQGNSA. The CDR3 bases are TGTGCCAGCAGCTTAGTAAACCGGGAACTGAGCTCTGGAAACACCATATATTTT. Its protein product is CASSLVNRELSSGNTIYF. The whole variable domain, remainder taken from reference TRBV7-2 and TRBJ1-3, is GAGVSQSPSNKVTEKGKDVELRCDPISGHTALYWYRQSLGQGLEFLIYFQGNSAPDKSGLPSDRFSAERTGGSVSTLTIQRTQQEDSAVYLCASSLVNRELSSGNTIYFGEGSWLTVV.

The count of this clone is one. The chain links TRBV4-3 to TRBJ2-6, with 7 bases identical to TRBD1. V lost 2 bases, J lost 3 bases, and 4 bases stayed unmatched. The CDR3 runs to 16 residues. Germline CDR1 and CDR2: LGHNA and YSLEER. This CDR3 is CASSQLTGSGANVLTF. The CDR3 bases are TGCGCCAGCAGCCAACTGACAGGGAGTGGGGCCAACGTCCTGACTTTC.